Below are 12 T cell receptor beta chains sequenced from a single sample in a study of T cells after yellow fever vaccination. MiXCR, run by TCRdb on the 5' RACE reads, gives a single entry per CDR3 protein. The sample lists about 580,000 distinct CDR3 sequences, 17% occurring once. The sample was PBMCs, taken around 5 days after the first yellow fever vaccination. The receptors come from a man aged 18 to 35 who received the YFV17D yellow fever vaccine.

The J gene is TRBJ1-2, the V gene TRBV6-5; D is unresolved. The CDR3 covers 15 residues. Deletions cut 2 bases from V and 3 bases from J, with 13 bases between. In germline, CDR1 is MNHEY, CDR2 SVGAGI. CDR3 nucleotides: TGTGCCAGCAGTTACCCACTGGACCGCCACTATGGCTACACCTTC. Protein sequence: CASSYPLDRHYGYTF.

This clonotype has a handful of counts. V and J are TRBV4-2 and TRBJ2-6, with D unresolved. Germline-derived CDR1 and CDR2 are LGHNA and YNFKEQ. This CDR3 has 15 residues. V was cut by 5 bases and J by 0 bases, with 8 bases left in between. CDR3 coding DNA: TGTGCCAGCAGCGTTAAGGCCTCTGGGGCCAACGTCCTGACTTTC. Translated: CASSVKASGANVLTF.

This clonotype has at least ten counts. This rearrangement joins TRBV20-1 to TRBJ2-7; 14 bases agree with TRBD2. V lost 1 base to trimming and J lost 6 bases; unmatched junction nucleotides: 8. CDR3 length equals 16 residues. Germline values: CDR1 DFQATT, CDR2 SNEGSKA (reference sequence). The CDR3 loop reads CSARARLAGGRGEQYF. CDR3 DNA: TGCAGTGCTAGAGCGCGACTAGCGGGGGGGCGGGGCGAGCAGTACTTC.

This chain uses TRBV27 with TRBJ2-7, with D possibly called TRBD1 or TRBD2 (5 bases each). Germline V gene sequence: CDR1 MNHEY, CDR2 SMNVEV (reference sequence). The CDR3 loop spans 15 amino acids. V gave up 2 bases and J gave up 0 bases, with 11 bases separating them. The DNA of the CDR3 is TGTGCCAGCAGTTTAACCGGGACGGGCTCCTACGAGCAGTACTTC. Amino acid sequence: CASSLTGTGSYEQYF.

This clonotype was observed a few times. J is TRBJ2-7 and V is TRBV27, with D possibly being TRBD1 (6 bases). The CDR3 spans 16 residues. Germline V gene sequence: CDR1 MNHEY, CDR2 SMNVEV (reference sequence). V was clipped by 2 bases and J by 3 bases, with 17 bases between them. CDR3 in amino acids: CASSLAPSSGVYEQYF. Here the CDR3 DNA reads TGTGCCAGCAGTTTAGCCCCTTCCTCAGGGGTCTACGAGCAGTACTTC.

V is TRBV4-3 and J is TRBJ1-6; D may be TRBD1 (6 bases). The CDR3 length is 14 residues. V dropped 0 bases and J dropped 7 bases, with 7 bases sitting between them. CDR1 and CDR2 (germline): LGHNA, YSLEER. The CDR3 loop reads CASSQEGANSPLHF. The CDR3 bases are TGCGCCAGCAGCCAAGAGGGGGCAAATTCACCCCTCCACTTT.

The chain carries TRBV7-8 and TRBJ1-5; 7 nucleotides line up with TRBD1. CDR1 is SGHVS, CDR2 FQNEAQ, per germline. The CDR3 contains 14 residues. Unmatched junction bases numbered 7, after V lost 4 bases and J lost 7 bases. The CDR3 DNA is TGTGCCAGCAGCTCAAAGACAGGGAGGCAGCCCCAGCATTTT. It specifies CASSSKTGRQPQHF.

This rearrangement joins TRBV10-3 to TRBJ2-3; tentative D call: TRBD2 (7 bases). V was cut by 6 bases and J by 6 bases, with 16 bases left in between. Germline V gene data show CDR1 as ENHRY and CDR2 as SYGVKD. This CDR3 is 14 amino acids long. CDR3 sequence (DNA): TGTGCCATCAGCCGGGGGGCCGAGGCGGATACGCAGTATTTT. Its translation: CAISRGAEADTQYF.

The J gene is TRBJ2-3, the V gene TRBV3-1; no clear D. Trimming shortened V by 7 bases and J by 6 bases, and 11 bases separated the two germline ends. This CDR3 comprises 12 residues. Per germline, CDR1 LGHDT and CDR2 YNNKEL (reference sequence). This CDR3 reads CASNSGRDTQYF. The CDR3 DNA reads as TGTGCCAGCAACTCAGGTCGGGATACGCAGTATTTT.

The V gene is TRBV19, the J gene TRBJ2-5; the match to TRBD2 covers 7 bases. Germline CDR1 is LNHDA and CDR2 is SQIVND (reference sequence). The CDR3 contains 16 residues. J lost 3 bases, V lost 2 bases, and 9 bases had no gene match. This CDR3 is CASSITVASGEETQYF. The CDR3 DNA follows: TGTGCCAGTAGTATAACCGTGGCTAGCGGTGAAGAGACCCAGTACTTC.

This clonotype was counted between two and nine times. This chain links TRBV2 with TRBJ1-6; D uncertain. There are 16 residues in the CDR3. Looked up from germline, CDR1 is SNHLY and CDR2 is FYNNEI. Trimming pared 3 bases from V and 0 bases from J, leaving 9 bases between. The CDR3 nucleotides are TGTGCCAGCAGTGAGCCGGGGAGCTCCTATAATTCACCCCTCCACTTT. This gives the protein CASSEPGSSYNSPLHF. The full variable domain, rest sourced from reference TRBV2 and TRBJ1-6, is EPEVTQTPSHQVTQMGQEVILRCVPISNHLYFYWYRQILGQKVEFLVSFYNNEISEKSEIFDDQFSVERPDGSNFTLKIRSTKLEDSAMYFCASSEPGSSYNSPLHFGNGTRLTVT.

With regard to this clonotype: At one of its ends the junction is not consistent with the germline gene, which may arise from a read error. This sequence joins TRBV7-3 and TRBJ2-3; TRBD1 agrees at 11 bases. The CDR3 is 17 residues long. Germline V gene lookup returns CDR1 SGHTA and CDR2 FQGTGA. This CDR3 reads CASSLVPWTGGEDTQDF. The CDR3 region has the DNA TGTGCCAGCAGCTTGGTCCCTTGGACAGGGGGCGAAGATACGCAGGATTTT.